This T cell receptor (beta chain) was captured by sequencing in a study of blood T cell repertoires in COVID-19. Study information: Italy, Spain and the United States were the sources of the convalescent and acute COVID-19 samples. T cells, B-cell-depleted T cells, or PBMCs supplied cDNA or gDNA.

Clones were sequenced by immunoSEQ multiplex PCR, and TCRdb holds only the in-frame ones, with some missing. The sample consists of some 69,000 clones, roughly 87% of them appearing once. This CDR3 comprises 15 residues. Trimming took off 3 bases at V and 1 base at J, with 13 bases between the two ends. CDR1 is SEHNR and CDR2 is FQNEAQ in the germline V gene (reference sequence). The clonotype comes from a woman in her forties or fifties with active COVID-19. V usage is TRBV7-9 and J usage is TRBJ2-7, with D maybe TRBD1 (5 bases). What was sequenced was peripheral blood. The DNA of the CDR3 is TGTGCCAGCAGCTTTTCACAGGTCCTATCCTACGAGCAGTACTTC. Translated: CASSFSQVLSYEQYF.